This TCR beta chain was captured by sequencing in a study of OX40 agonist ivuxolimab in advanced cancers. As for the study in general: Therapy given before enrollment (anti-PD-1, anti-PD-L1 or anti-CTLA-4) was allowed, and around 40% had some.

Sequencing used immunoSEQ multiplex PCR; TCRdb keeps in-frame clones, though not all of them. This table holds approximately 53,000 clones, around 93% found once. Findings and limits, study-wide: Near-lowest levels of clonal expansion characterized partial responders at 0.1-3.0 mg/kg.

Blood sampling took place at baseline, cycle 4 day 1, and cycle 7 day 1. In this sample, this clone turned up once. No antigen is known for it. Trimming at V came to 5 bases and at J to 10 bases, leaving 2 bases not matched to a gene. This CDR3 is built from 11 residues. The germline CDR1 and CDR2 sequences are MNHEY and SMNVEV (reference sequence). This specimen was CD4+ or CD8+ T cells sorted from blood, taken in a trial of the OX40 agonist ivuxolimab. This chain uses TRBV27 with TRBJ2-1; 7 bases are shared with TRBD2. This receptor was identified in an adult with an advanced solid tumor such as melanoma, head and neck, liver or kidney cancer. The CDR3 sequence: CASSPGGEQFF. In DNA form, the CDR3 reads TGTGCCAGCAGTCCCGGGGGGGAGCAGTTCTTC.